This T cell receptor beta chain was observed in a study of blood T cell repertoires in COVID-19. The wider study: The study drew acute and convalescent COVID-19 samples from the United States, Italy and Spain. From T cells, B-cell-depleted T cells, or PBMCs came the material, which was cDNA or gDNA.

Original processing notes: Amplified reference gene primers provided the basis for estimating nucleated cell counts. Some clones are missing from TCRdb's copy, which holds only in-frame ones; the method was immunoSEQ multiplex PCR. The V and J calls and the clone size are those of that table, but D and trimming were determined from the DNA. This table has approximately 160,000 clones, roughly 84% appearing once. CDR3 length: 13 residues. Germline CDR1 reads LGHNT; CDR2 reads FRNRAP. V was pared by 9 bases and J by 2 bases, with 11 bases between. The rearrangement uses TRBV12-5 and TRBJ2-1, with D possibly matching TRBD1 (6 bases). This TCR was sampled from a man aged 50 to 60 with active or convalescent COVID-19. The sequenced material came from peripheral blood. DNA for the CDR3: TGTGCTAGCCAGGGGCTGACCTACAATGAGCAGTTCTTC. The encoded protein is CASQGLTYNEQFF.